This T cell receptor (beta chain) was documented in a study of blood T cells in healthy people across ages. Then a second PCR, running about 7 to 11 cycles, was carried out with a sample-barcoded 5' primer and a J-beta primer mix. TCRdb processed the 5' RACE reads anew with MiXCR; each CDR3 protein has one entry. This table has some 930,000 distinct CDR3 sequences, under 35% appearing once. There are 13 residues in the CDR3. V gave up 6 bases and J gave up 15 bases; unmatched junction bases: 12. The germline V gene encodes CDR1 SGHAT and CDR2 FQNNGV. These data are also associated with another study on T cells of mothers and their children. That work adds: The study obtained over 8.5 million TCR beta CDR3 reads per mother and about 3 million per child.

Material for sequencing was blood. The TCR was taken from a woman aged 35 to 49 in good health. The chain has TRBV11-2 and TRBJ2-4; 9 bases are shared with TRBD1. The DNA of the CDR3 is TGTGCCAGCAGTTTGGGACAGGGTAGCGAGCGGTACTTC. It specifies CASSLGQGSERYF.